The TCR beta chain under discussion was sequenced for a study of human T cells and chemical hapten exposure. This clonotype was recorded at least ten times. TCRdb called the RACE reads again in MiXCR, with one record for every CDR3 protein. The sample records roughly 380,000 distinct CDR3 sequences, around 5.5% being singletons. Time point noted: pre-sensitization, week 0. Treatment meaning: therapeutic diphenylcyclopropenone sensitization with weekly scalp DPC. This CDR3 has 14 residues. The V end lost 2 bases, the J end lost 7 bases, and 10 bases lay between the germline ends. Germline CDR1 is SGHRS and CDR2 is YFSETQ.

This rearrangement joins TRBV5-1 to TRBJ1-6; D unclear. Sequenced material: whole blood, taken in connection with sensitization to the hapten diphenylcyclopropenone (DPC). The sequence was obtained from a woman aged 45 to 65 with alopecia areata. Some clones in this sample may be carry-over from other donors' samples. For the CDR3, the DNA is TGCGCCAGCAGCTTTGCAGACTTGAATTCACCCCTCCACTTT. Translating it yields CASSFADLNSPLHF.